This T cell receptor (beta chain) was profiled in a study of T cell changes during pregnancy in multiple sclerosis. V lost 1 base to trimming and J lost 2 bases, with 9 bases between them. The CDR3 has 16 residues. Germline V gene data show CDR1 as SGHVS and CDR2 as FQNEAQ. The method was immunoSEQ multiplex PCR; TCRdb's version includes in-frame clones alone and lacks a portion of them. The sample lists approximately 89,000 clones, about 94% occurring once. Sequenced material: peripheral blood, taken in the third trimester of pregnancy. This receptor was taken from a female donor with multiple sclerosis, enrolled in a pregnancy study. The gene calls are TRBV7-8 and TRBJ2-6; a possible D gene is TRBD2 (5 bases). The CDR3 coding sequence is TGTGCCAGCAGCTTAGATGAGGGAACTGGGGCCAACGTCCTGACTTTC. It yields the protein CASSLDEGTGANVLTF.